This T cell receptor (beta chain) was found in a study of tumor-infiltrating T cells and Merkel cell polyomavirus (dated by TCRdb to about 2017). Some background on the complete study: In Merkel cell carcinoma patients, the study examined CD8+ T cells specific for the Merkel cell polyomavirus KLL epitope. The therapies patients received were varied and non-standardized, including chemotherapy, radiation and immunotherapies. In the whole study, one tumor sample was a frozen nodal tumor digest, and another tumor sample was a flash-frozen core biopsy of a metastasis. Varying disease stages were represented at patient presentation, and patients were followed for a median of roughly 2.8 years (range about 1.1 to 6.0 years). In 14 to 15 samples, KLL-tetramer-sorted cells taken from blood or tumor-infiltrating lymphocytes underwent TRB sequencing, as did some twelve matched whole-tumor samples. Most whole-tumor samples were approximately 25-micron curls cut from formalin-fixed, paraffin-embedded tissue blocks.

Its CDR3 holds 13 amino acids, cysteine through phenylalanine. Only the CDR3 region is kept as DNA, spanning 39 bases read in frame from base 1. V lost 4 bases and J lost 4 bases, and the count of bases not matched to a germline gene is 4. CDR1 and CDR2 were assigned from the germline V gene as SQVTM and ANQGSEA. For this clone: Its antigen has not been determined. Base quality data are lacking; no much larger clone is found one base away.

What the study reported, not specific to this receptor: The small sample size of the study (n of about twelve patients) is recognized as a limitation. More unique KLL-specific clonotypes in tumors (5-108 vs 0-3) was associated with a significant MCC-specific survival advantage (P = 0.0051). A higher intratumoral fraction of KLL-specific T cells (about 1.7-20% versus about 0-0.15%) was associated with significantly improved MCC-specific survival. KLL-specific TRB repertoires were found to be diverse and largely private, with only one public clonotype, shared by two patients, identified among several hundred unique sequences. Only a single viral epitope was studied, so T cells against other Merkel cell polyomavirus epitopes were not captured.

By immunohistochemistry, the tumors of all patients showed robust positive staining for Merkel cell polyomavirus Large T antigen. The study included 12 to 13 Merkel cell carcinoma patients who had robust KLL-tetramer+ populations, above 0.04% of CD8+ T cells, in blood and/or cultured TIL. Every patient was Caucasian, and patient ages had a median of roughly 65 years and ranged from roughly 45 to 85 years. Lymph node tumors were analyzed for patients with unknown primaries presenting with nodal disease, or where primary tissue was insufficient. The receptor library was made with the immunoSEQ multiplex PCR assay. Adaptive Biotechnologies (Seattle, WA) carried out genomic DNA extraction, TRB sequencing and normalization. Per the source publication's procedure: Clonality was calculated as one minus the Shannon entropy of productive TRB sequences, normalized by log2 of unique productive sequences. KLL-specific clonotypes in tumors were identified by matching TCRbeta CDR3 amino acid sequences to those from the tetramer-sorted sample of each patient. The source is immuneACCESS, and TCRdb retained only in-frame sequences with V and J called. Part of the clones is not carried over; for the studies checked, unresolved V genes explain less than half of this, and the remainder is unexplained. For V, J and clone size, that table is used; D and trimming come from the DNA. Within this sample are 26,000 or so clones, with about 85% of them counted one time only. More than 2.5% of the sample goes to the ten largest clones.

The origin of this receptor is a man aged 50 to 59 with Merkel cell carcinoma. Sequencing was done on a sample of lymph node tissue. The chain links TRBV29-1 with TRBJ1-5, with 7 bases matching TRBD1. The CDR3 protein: CSVGDRLNQPQHF. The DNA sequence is TGCAGCGTTGGGGACAGACTTAATCAGCCCCAGCATTTT.